This entry lists 11 T cell receptor beta chains sequenced from one sample in a study of cytomegalovirus exposure and HLA in healthy donors. The PCR had 60 Vbeta and 13 Jbeta primers. Clones were read by immunoSEQ multiplex PCR, and TCRdb kept only the in-frame ones, dropping some. The sample includes 100,000 or so clones, around 80% of them seen just once. The sequenced sample consisted of PBMCs. These receptors were collected from a man aged 30-40 years in good health and CMV-seronegative.

The rearrangement uses TRBV14 and TRBJ2-1; TRBD1 matches at 11 bases. Germline CDR1 and CDR2: SGHDN and FVKESK. V trimming: 1 base; J trimming: 6 bases; junction bases outside the gene matches: 2. CDR3 size: 15 residues. The CDR3 nucleotides are TGTGCCAGCAGCCAAGCCGGACAGGGGGCCAATGAGCAGTTCTTC. It yields the protein CASSQAGQGANEQFF.

The rearrangement links TRBV12-5 to TRBJ1-1; D unclear. Germline V gene sequence: CDR1 LGHNT, CDR2 FRNRAP. CDR3 length: 13 residues. Deletions cut 2 bases from V and 5 bases from J, with 9 bases between. In DNA, the CDR3 is TGTGCTAGTGGTTTGTACGGAGGGACTGAAGCTTTCTTT. Its protein product is CASGLYGGTEAFF. Together with reference TRBV12-5 and TRBJ1-1, the CDR3 gives the full variable domain: DARVTQTPRHKVTEMGQEVTMRCQPILGHNTVFWYRQTMMQGLELLAYFRNRAPLDDSGMPKDRFSAEMPDATLATLKIQPSEPRDSAVYFCASGLYGGTEAFFGQGTRLTVV.

V is TRBV5-3 and J is TRBJ2-3, with 15 bases matching TRBD2. TRBV5-3 is known as an ORF, though its function is uncertain. V shed 4 bases and J 1 base; nucleotides not matched to a gene: 7. CDR3 size: 18 residues. CDR3 sequence (DNA): TGTGCCAGAAGCCCTAGGACTAGCGGGGGGGTGGGCACAGATACGCAGTATTTT. This encodes CARSPRTSGGVGTDTQYF.

The rearrangement uses TRBV7-6 and TRBJ2-2; no clear D gene. Germline CDR1 and CDR2: SGHVS and FNYEAQ. CDR3 size: 16 residues. Deletions cut 7 bases from V and 1 base from J, with 16 bases between. This CDR3 reads CASTNVLQKNTGELFF. The CDR3 nucleotides are TGTGCCAGCACCAACGTGTTACAGAAGAACACCGGGGAGCTGTTTTTT. Full variable domain (outside the CDR3, taken from reference TRBV7-6 and TRBJ2-2): GAGVSQSPRYKVTKRGQDVALRCDPISGHVSLYWYRQALGQGPEFLTYFNYEAQQDKSGLPNDRFSAERPEGSISTLTIQRTEQRDSAMYRCASTNVLQKNTGELFFGEGSRLTVL.

V gene TRBV6-5 combines with J gene TRBJ1-5; D gene ambiguous. This CDR3 spans 15 amino acids. Trimming cost V 2 bases and J 1 base, with 9 bases left between them. Germline CDR1 and CDR2: MNHEY and SVGAGI. The CDR3 DNA reads as TGTGCCAGCAGTTACGCCCCAGGCAGCAATCAGCCCCAGCATTTT. This translates into CASSYAPGSNQPQHF.

The genes are TRBV2 and TRBJ2-7, with D possibly being TRBD2 (6 bases). Germline CDR1 and CDR2: SNHLY and FYNNEI. Trimming removed 4 bases from V and 0 bases from J, with 10 bases in between. The CDR3 has 14 residues. DNA of the CDR3: TGTGCCAGCAGTGCACGGGGGAGCTCCTACGAGCAGTACTTC. It translates to CASSARGSSYEQYF.

The chain recombines TRBV5-1 with TRBJ2-7; possible D gene TRBD2, 6 bases. This CDR3 region has 14 residues. Trimming removed 4 bases at V and 1 base at J, with 12 bases between. Germline values: CDR1 SGHRS, CDR2 YFSETQ. CDR3 coding DNA: TGCGCCAGCAGCCCAGTGGGGGGATCCTACGAGCAGTACTTC. It codes for CASSPVGGSYEQYF.

The gene calls are TRBV6-5 and TRBJ1-2; a weak D match, TRBD1 (5 bases). Trimming cost V 6 bases and J 2 bases, with 10 bases left between them. CDR1 is MNHEY, CDR2 SVGAGI, per germline. This CDR3 contains 13 residues. In DNA, the CDR3 is TGTGCCAGCAGCGCGGGACGGAACTATGGCTACACCTTC. Translated, it gives CASSAGRNYGYTF.

This clone was seen more than once but under ten times. The chain is built from TRBV5-1 and TRBJ2-5; 8 nucleotides align to TRBD2. The DNA matches TRBJ2-7 better at its end, which makes the J call doubtful. The CDR3 extends over 13 amino acids. CDR1 SGHRS and CDR2 YFSETQ come from the germline V gene. The CDR3 DNA reads TGCGCCAGCAGCTCGGGACTAGCCTACGAGCAGTACTTC. Residues: CASSSGLAYEQYF.

The V call is TRBV9, the J call TRBJ1-6; 7 bases are a match to TRBD1. Germline trimming cut 0 bases from V and 7 bases from J; bases unmatched to any gene: 4. The length of the CDR3 is 15 residues. Germline CDR1 reads SGDLS; CDR2 reads YYNGEE. The CDR3 spells CASSVEGRGNSPLHF. The CDR3 DNA reads as TGTGCCAGCAGCGTAGAAGGCAGGGGGAATTCACCCCTCCACTTT.

This chain links TRBV6-1 with TRBJ2-3, with D tentatively TRBD2 (6 bases). CDR1 and CDR2 from the germline V gene are MNHNS and SASEGT. The CDR3 runs 14 residues. Trimming removed 7 bases at V and 4 bases at J, with 15 bases between. This chain's CDR3 is CASNGPGRPDTQYF. CDR3 bases: TGTGCCAGCAATGGGCCAGGGAGGCCAGATACGCAGTATTTT.